This T cell receptor beta chain was retrieved from a study of cytomegalovirus exposure and HLA in healthy donors. Background on the study: About 200 million T cells yielded approximately 100 million unique TCR beta sequences, as an earlier analysis found. General observations from the study: Based on reports, TCR beta sequences accurately predicted HLA-A and HLA-B alleles for most subjects.

The primer mix had 60 Vbeta and 13 Jbeta primers. TCRdb keeps only in-frame clones here, not all; method: immunoSEQ multiplex PCR. Of roughly 86,000 clones in the sample, 60% to 80% were seen once. As regards this clone: What it binds is unknown.

CDR3 length equals 13 residues. CDR1 and CDR2 from the germline V gene are SGHDT and YYEEEE. With 4 bases removed from V and 5 bases from J, the gap between germline ends came to 12 bases. Sequencing was performed on PBMCs. The sequence derives from a man between 60 and 75 years old in good health and CMV-seronegative. The chain combines TRBV5-6 with TRBJ2-5; no firm D call. CDR3 nucleotides: TGTGCCAGCAGCCGGAGATATCAGGAGACCCAGTACTTC. Protein sequence: CASSRRYQETQYF.